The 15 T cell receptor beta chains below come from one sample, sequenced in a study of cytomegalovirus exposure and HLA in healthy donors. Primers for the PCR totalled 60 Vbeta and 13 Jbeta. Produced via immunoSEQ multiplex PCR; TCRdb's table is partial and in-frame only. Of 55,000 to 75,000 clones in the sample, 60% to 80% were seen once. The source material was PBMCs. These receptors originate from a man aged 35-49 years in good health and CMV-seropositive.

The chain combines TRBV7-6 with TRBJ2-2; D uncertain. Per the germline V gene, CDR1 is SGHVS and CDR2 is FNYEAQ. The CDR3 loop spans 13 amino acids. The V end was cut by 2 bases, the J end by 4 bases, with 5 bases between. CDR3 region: CASSLSSTGELFF. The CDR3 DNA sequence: TGTGCCAGCAGCTTATCATCCACCGGGGAGCTGTTTTTT.

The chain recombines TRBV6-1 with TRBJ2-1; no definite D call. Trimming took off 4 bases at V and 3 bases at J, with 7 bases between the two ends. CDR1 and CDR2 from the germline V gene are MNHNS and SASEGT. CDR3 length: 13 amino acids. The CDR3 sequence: CASSGGHYNEQFF. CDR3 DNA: TGTGCCAGCAGTGGCGGCCACTACAATGAGCAGTTCTTC.

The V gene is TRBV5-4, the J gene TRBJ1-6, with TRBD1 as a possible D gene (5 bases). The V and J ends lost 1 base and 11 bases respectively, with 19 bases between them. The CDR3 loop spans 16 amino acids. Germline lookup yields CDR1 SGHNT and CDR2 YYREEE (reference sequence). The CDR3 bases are TGTGCCAGCAGCTTGAGAGGAACAGGAATAATTCCACCCCTCCACTTT. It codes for CASSLRGTGIIPPLHF. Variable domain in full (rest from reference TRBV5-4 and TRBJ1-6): ETGVTQSPTHLIKTRGQQVTLRCSSQSGHNTVSWYQQALGQGPQFIFQYYREEENGRGNFPPRFSGLQFPNYSSELNVNALELDDSALYLCASSLRGTGIIPPLHFGNGTRLTVT.

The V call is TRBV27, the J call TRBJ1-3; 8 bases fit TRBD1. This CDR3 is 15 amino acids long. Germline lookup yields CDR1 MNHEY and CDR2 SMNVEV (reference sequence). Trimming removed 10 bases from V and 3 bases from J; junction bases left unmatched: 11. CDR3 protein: CATRDRGPRGNTIYF. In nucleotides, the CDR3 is TGTGCCACCCGAGACAGGGGACCACGTGGAAACACCATATATTTT.

CDR3 DNA: TGTGCCAGCAGCCCGAAGACCGGGACTAGAGGGCCCAGCACCGGGGAGCTGTTTTTT. Its translation is CASSPKTGTRGPSTGELFF. The chain combines TRBV5-6 with TRBJ2-2; TRBD2 matches at 8 bases. Germline loops: CDR1 SGHDT, CDR2 YYEEEE. V shed 4 bases, J shed 4 bases, and the junction held 18 bases outside the gene matches. The CDR3 length is 19 residues. Together with reference TRBV5-6 and TRBJ2-2, the CDR3 gives the full variable domain: DAGVTQSPTHLIKTRGQQVTLRCSPKSGHDTVSWYQQALGQGPQFIFQYYEEEERQRGNFPDRFSGHQFPNYSSELNVNALLLGDSALYLCASSPKTGTRGPSTGELFFGEGSRLTVL.

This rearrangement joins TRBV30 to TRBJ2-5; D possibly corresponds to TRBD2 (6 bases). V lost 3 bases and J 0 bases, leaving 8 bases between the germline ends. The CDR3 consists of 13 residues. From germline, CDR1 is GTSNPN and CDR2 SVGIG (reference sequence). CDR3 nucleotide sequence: TGTGCCTGGAGGAAGCGGGACCAAGAGACCCAGTACTTC. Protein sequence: CAWRKRDQETQYF.

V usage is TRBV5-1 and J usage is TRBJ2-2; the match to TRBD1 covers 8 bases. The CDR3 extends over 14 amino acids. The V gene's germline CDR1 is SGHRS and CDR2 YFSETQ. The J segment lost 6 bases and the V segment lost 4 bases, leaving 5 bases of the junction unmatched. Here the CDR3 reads CASSRGQVPGELFF. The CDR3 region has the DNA TGCGCCAGCAGCAGGGGACAGGTCCCCGGGGAGCTGTTTTTT.

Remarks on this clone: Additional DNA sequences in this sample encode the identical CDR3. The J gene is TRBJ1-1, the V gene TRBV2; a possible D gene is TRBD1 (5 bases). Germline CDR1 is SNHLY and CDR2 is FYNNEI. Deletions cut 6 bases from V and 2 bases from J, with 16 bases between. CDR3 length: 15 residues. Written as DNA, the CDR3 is TGTGCCAGCAGAAAGAGGGAGGGACTCAACACTGAAGCTTTCTTT. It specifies CASRKREGLNTEAFF.

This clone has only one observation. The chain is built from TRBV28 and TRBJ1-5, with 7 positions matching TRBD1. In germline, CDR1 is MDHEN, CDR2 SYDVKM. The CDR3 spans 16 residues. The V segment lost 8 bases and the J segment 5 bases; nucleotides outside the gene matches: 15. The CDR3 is CASLSGGGQRHQPQHF. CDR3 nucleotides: TGTGCCAGCCTCTCGGGAGGGGGACAGAGGCATCAGCCCCAGCATTTT.

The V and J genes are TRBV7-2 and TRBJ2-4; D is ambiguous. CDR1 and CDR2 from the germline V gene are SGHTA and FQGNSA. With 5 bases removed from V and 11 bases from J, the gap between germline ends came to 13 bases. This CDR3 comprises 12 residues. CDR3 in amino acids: CASSADMAVQYF. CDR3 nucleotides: TGTGCCAGCAGCGCCGATATGGCGGTTCAGTACTTC. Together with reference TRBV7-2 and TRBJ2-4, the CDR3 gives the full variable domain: GAGVSQSPSNKVTEKGKDVELRCDPISGHTALYWYRQSLGQGLEFLIYFQGNSAPDKSGLPSDRFSAERTGGSVSTLTIQRTQQEDSAVYLCASSADMAVQYFGAGTRLSVL.

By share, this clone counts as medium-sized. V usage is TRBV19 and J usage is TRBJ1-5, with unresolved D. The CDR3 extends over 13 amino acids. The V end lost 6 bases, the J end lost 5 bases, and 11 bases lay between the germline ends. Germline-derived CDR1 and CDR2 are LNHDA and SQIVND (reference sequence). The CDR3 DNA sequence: TGTGCCAGTAGCGGAGGGAACCATCAGCCCCAGCATTTT. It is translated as CASSGGNHQPQHF.

The CDR3 DNA sequence: TGTGCCAGCAGCGAGCGGGGGTACGGCACAGATACGCAGTATTTT. It is translated as CASSERGYGTDTQYF. The rearrangement joins TRBV9 to TRBJ2-3; TRBD2 aligns across 8 bases. The CDR3 covers 15 residues. Germline CDR1 reads SGDLS; CDR2 reads YYNGEE. After removal of 3 bases from V and 1 base from J, the junction contained 4 bases not matched to a gene.

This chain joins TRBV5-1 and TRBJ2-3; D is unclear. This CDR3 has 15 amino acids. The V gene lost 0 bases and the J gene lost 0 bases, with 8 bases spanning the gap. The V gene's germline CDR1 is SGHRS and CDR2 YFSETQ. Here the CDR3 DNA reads TGCGCCAGCAGCTTGGATGGCTCTAGCACAGATACGCAGTATTTT. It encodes CASSLDGSSTDTQYF.

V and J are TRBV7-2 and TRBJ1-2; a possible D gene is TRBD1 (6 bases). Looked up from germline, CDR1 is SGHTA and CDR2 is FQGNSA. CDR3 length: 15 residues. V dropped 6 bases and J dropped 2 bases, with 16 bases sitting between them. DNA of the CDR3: TGTGCCAGCAGTCCAAGCGGCGACAGGAACTATGGCTACACCTTC. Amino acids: CASSPSGDRNYGYTF.

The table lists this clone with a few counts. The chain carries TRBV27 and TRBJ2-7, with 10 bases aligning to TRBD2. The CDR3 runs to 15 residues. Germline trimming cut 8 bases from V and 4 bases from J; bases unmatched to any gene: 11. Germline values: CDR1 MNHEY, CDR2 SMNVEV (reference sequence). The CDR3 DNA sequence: TGTGCCAGCCGACCCCAAGCGGGAGGGCCATACGAGCAGTACTTC. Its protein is CASRPQAGGPYEQYF.